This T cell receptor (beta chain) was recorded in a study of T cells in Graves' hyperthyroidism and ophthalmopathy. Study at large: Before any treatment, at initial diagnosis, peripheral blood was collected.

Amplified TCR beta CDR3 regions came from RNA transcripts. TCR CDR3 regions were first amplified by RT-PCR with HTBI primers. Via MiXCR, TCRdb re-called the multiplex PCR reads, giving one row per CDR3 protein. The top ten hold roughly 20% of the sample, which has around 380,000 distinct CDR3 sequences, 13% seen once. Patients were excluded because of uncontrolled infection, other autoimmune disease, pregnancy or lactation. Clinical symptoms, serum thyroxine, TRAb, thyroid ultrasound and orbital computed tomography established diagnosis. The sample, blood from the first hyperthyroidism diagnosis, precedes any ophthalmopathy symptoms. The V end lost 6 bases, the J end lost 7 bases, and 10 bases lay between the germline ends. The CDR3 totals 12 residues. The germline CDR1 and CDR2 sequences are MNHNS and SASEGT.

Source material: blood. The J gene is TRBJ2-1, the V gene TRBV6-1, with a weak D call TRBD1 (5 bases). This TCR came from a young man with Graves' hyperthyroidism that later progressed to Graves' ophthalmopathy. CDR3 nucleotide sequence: TGTGCCAGCAGGGGAACAGGTAATGAGCAGTTCTTC. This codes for CASRGTGNEQFF.